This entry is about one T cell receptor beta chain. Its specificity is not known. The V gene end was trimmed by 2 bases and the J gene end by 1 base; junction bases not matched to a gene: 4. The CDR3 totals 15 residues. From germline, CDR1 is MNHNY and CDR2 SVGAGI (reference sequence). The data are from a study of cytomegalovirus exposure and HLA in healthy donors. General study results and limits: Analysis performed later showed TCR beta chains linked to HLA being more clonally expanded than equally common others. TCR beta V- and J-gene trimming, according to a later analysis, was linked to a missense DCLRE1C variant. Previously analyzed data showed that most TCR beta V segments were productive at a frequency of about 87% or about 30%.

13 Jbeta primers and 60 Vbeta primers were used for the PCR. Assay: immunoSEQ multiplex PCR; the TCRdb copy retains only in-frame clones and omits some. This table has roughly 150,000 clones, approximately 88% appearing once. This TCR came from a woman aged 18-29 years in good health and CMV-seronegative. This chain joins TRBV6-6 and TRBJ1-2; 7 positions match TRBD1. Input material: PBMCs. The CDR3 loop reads CASSYGQGVNYGYTF. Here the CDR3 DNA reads TGTGCCAGCAGTTACGGTCAGGGGGTTAACTATGGCTACACCTTC.